The sample holds one count of the clone carrying this TCR beta chain. This sample stems from a study of blood T cell repertoires in COVID-19. Study context: Researchers got acute and convalescent COVID-19 samples from the United States, Italy and Spain.

The CDR3 covers 14 residues. Germline assignment: CDR1 LGHNA and CDR2 YNFKEQ. V was clipped by 6 bases and J by 0 bases; unmatched bases: 3. In the original analysis: By means of reference gene primer amplification, nucleated cell counts were estimated. Produced via immunoSEQ multiplex PCR; TCRdb's table is partial and in-frame only. For V, J and clone size, that table is used; D and trimming come from the DNA. The sample holds some 350,000 clones, 87% seen once. This chain connects TRBV4-2 to TRBJ2-7, with TRBD1 identical over 9 bases. Sequencing input: peripheral blood. The sequence was obtained from a woman aged 50 to 65 with COVID-19, enrolled during active disease. CDR3: CASRTTGGSYEQYF. The CDR3 nucleotides read TGTGCCAGCAGAACGACAGGGGGCTCCTACGAGCAGTACTTC.